These T cell receptor beta chains were read from a single sample in a study of T cells in Graves' hyperthyroidism and ophthalmopathy. TCRdb reprocessed the multiplex PCR reads via MiXCR and lists one record per CDR3 protein. The sample shows roughly 660,000 distinct CDR3 sequences, roughly 17% of them seen only once. Sequenced material: blood. The receptors here all came from a man aged 45-65 years with Graves' hyperthyroidism. The CDR3 runs from the conserved cysteine through the conserved F or W. Each record gives: CDR3 protein, CDR3 DNA, V gene, clone size, D gene, J gene. The D gene is left open where the match is weak. Size values are once, few and many counts, or a class for expanded clones, and some rows have none.

cdr3_aa: CASSQALQGQPQHF; cdr3_nt: TGTGCCAGCAGCCAAGCCCTGCAAGGTCAGCCCCAGCATTTT; v_call: TRBV3-1; clone_size: -; d_call: -; j_call: TRBJ1-5
cdr3_aa: CASSLGGQTNIQYF; cdr3_nt: TGTGCCAGCAGCTTAGGGGGACAGACTAACATTCAGTACTTC; v_call: TRBV11-2; clone_size: many; d_call: TRBD1; j_call: TRBJ2-4
cdr3_aa: CASRPHESEQYF; cdr3_nt: TGCGCCAGCCGCCCCCATGAGTCCGAGCAGTACTTC; v_call: TRBV4-1; clone_size: -; d_call: -; j_call: TRBJ2-7
cdr3_aa: CASRPWLRTTSYEQYF; cdr3_nt: TGTGCCAGCAGACCGTGGCTCAGGACCACTTCATACGAGCAGTACTTC; v_call: TRBV27; clone_size: many; d_call: -; j_call: TRBJ2-7
cdr3_aa: CASSPPEKLAGVNEQFF; cdr3_nt: TGTGCCAGCTCACCACCCGAGAAACTAGCGGGAGTAAATGAGCAGTTCTTC; v_call: TRBV18; clone_size: -; d_call: TRBD2; j_call: TRBJ2-1
cdr3_aa: CASLPSYGYTF; cdr3_nt: TGTGCCAGTTTACCGTCCTATGGCTACACCTTC; v_call: TRBV9; clone_size: once; d_call: -; j_call: TRBJ1-2
cdr3_aa: CASSYTGTETYNEQFF; cdr3_nt: TGTGCCAGCAGTTATACCGGGACAGAGACCTACAATGAGCAGTTCTTC; v_call: TRBV6-5; clone_size: -; d_call: TRBD1; j_call: TRBJ2-1
cdr3_aa: CASSEQPGLAGAYEQYF; cdr3_nt: TGTGCCAGCAGTGAGCAACCGGGACTAGCGGGAGCTTACGAGCAGTACTTC; v_call: TRBV28; clone_size: many; d_call: TRBD2; j_call: TRBJ2-7
cdr3_aa: CASSFFGSYYEQYF; cdr3_nt: TGTGCCAGCAGTTTTTTCGGGAGCTACTACGAGCAGTACTTC; v_call: TRBV28; clone_size: many; d_call: -; j_call: TRBJ2-7
cdr3_aa: CASNSDSLPYNEQFF; cdr3_nt: TGCGCCAGCAATTCGGACTCCCTCCCCTACAATGAGCAGTTCTTC; v_call: TRBV5-1; clone_size: -; d_call: -; j_call: TRBJ2-1
cdr3_aa: CASSESAGGSTDTQYF; cdr3_nt: TGTGCCAGCAGTGAATCGGCGGGAGGGAGCACAGATACGCAGTATTTT; v_call: TRBV6-4; clone_size: few; d_call: TRBD2; j_call: TRBJ2-3
cdr3_aa: CATTPQSNPMNTEAFF; cdr3_nt: TGTGCCACCACACCGCAATCCAACCCGATGAACACTGAAGCTTTCTTT; v_call: TRBV2; clone_size: many; d_call: -; j_call: TRBJ1-1
cdr3_aa: CAWSPSLDTQYF; cdr3_nt: TGTGCCTGGAGTCCTAGTTTGGATACGCAGTATTTT; v_call: TRBV30; clone_size: many; d_call: -; j_call: TRBJ2-3
cdr3_aa: CSAYTGTSGYTDTQYF; cdr3_nt: TGCAGTGCTTATACCGGGACTAGCGGGTACACAGATACGCAGTATTTT; v_call: TRBV20-1; clone_size: few; d_call: TRBD2; j_call: TRBJ2-3
cdr3_aa: CASSTGQAPSYEQYF; cdr3_nt: TGCGCCAGCAGCACGGGACAGGCCCCCTCCTACGAGCAGTACTTC; v_call: TRBV5-1; clone_size: -; d_call: TRBD1; j_call: TRBJ2-7
cdr3_aa: CASSEQGRDTQYF; cdr3_nt: TGCGCCAGCAGTGAACAGGGACGAGATACGCAGTATTTT; v_call: TRBV10-2; clone_size: few; d_call: -; j_call: TRBJ2-3
cdr3_aa: CASSFMYEQYF; cdr3_nt: TGTGCCAGCAGTTTTATGTACGAGCAGTACTTC; v_call: TRBV6-5; clone_size: many; d_call: -; j_call: TRBJ2-7
cdr3_aa: CASSYSGDYGTQYF; cdr3_nt: TGTGCCAGCAGTTACTCTGGTGACTATGGGACCCAGTACTTC; v_call: TRBV6-5; clone_size: many; d_call: -; j_call: TRBJ2-5
cdr3_aa: CASTSGGQGPTDTQYF; cdr3_nt: TGTGCCAGCACTTCAGGGGGGCAGGGCCCCACAGATACGCAGTATTTT; v_call: TRBV5-5; clone_size: -; d_call: -; j_call: TRBJ2-3
cdr3_aa: CASRGQTYSGANVLTF; cdr3_nt: TGTGCCAGCAGGGGACAAACCTACTCTGGGGCCAACGTCCTGACTTTC; v_call: TRBV28; clone_size: -; d_call: -; j_call: TRBJ2-6
cdr3_aa: CSVEPTWREGIDTQYF; cdr3_nt: TGCAGCGTTGAGCCCACCTGGCGGGAGGGTATAGATACGCAGTATTTT; v_call: TRBV29-1; clone_size: few; d_call: TRBD2; j_call: TRBJ2-3
cdr3_aa: CSAYNRVTYEQYF; cdr3_nt: TGCAGTGCTTACAACAGGGTAACCTACGAGCAGTACTTC; v_call: TRBV20-1; clone_size: few; d_call: -; j_call: TRBJ2-7
cdr3_aa: CASSQGTSGRPYEQYF; cdr3_nt: TGTGCCAGCAGCCAGGGGACTAGCGGGAGACCCTACGAGCAGTACTTC; v_call: TRBV3-1; clone_size: -; d_call: TRBD2; j_call: TRBJ2-7
cdr3_aa: CASSLGTSADTQYF; cdr3_nt: TGTGCCAGCAGCTTAGGGACTAGTGCAGATACGCAGTATTTT; v_call: TRBV11-2; clone_size: many; d_call: TRBD2; j_call: TRBJ2-3
cdr3_aa: CSARDSGALAGTDTQYF; cdr3_nt: TGCAGTGCTAGAGATTCGGGGGCGCTAGCGGGAACAGATACGCAGTATTTT; v_call: TRBV20-1; clone_size: many; d_call: TRBD2; j_call: TRBJ2-3
cdr3_aa: CSVSAGGNNEQFF; cdr3_nt: TGCAGCGTGTCGGCGGGAGGGAACAATGAGCAGTTCTTC; v_call: TRBV29-1; clone_size: many; d_call: TRBD2; j_call: TRBJ2-1
cdr3_aa: CASSHPRAGELFF; cdr3_nt: TGTGCCAGCAGCCACCCCCGGGCCGGGGAGCTGTTTTTT; v_call: TRBV11-2; clone_size: many; d_call: -; j_call: TRBJ2-2
cdr3_aa: CASSGTSGRRTDTQYF; cdr3_nt: TGTGCCAGCAGCGGGACTAGCGGGAGGCGAACAGATACGCAGTATTTT; v_call: TRBV7-3; clone_size: many; d_call: TRBD2; j_call: TRBJ2-3
cdr3_aa: CASSGLTGGNSPLHF; cdr3_nt: TGTGCCAGCAGCGGTTTGACAGGGGGGAATTCACCCCTCCACTTT; v_call: TRBV2; clone_size: many; d_call: TRBD1; j_call: TRBJ1-6
cdr3_aa: CASSLGRTSESEQYF; cdr3_nt: TGTGCCAGCAGCTTAGGACGGACTAGCGAGAGCGAGCAGTACTTC; v_call: TRBV11-2; clone_size: -; d_call: TRBD2; j_call: TRBJ2-7
cdr3_aa: CASSQLTGGMGTGELFF; cdr3_nt: TGCGCCAGCAGCCAACTTACAGGGGGCATGGGCACCGGGGAGCTGTTTTTT; v_call: TRBV4-3; clone_size: -; d_call: TRBD1; j_call: TRBJ2-2
cdr3_aa: CASSERVQETQYF; cdr3_nt: TGCGCCAGCAGTGAACGCGTGCAAGAGACCCAGTACTTC; v_call: TRBV10-1; clone_size: many; d_call: -; j_call: TRBJ2-5
cdr3_aa: CASSFRVGETQYF; cdr3_nt: TGTGCCAGCAGCTTTAGAGTAGGAGAGACCCAGTACTTC; v_call: TRBV5-6; clone_size: few; d_call: -; j_call: TRBJ2-5
cdr3_aa: CASSQEDRANTEAFF; cdr3_nt: TGTGCCAGCTCACAAGAGGACAGAGCAAACACTGAAGCTTTCTTT; v_call: TRBV18; clone_size: -; d_call: -; j_call: TRBJ1-1
cdr3_aa: CSAKQHIQYF; cdr3_nt: TGCAGTGCTAAACAACACATTCAGTACTTC; v_call: TRBV20-1; clone_size: -; d_call: -; j_call: TRBJ2-4
cdr3_aa: CATSGAGDYGELFF; cdr3_nt: TGTGCCACCAGTGGAGCGGGAGACTACGGGGAGCTGTTTTTT; v_call: TRBV24-1; clone_size: -; d_call: TRBD2; j_call: TRBJ2-2
cdr3_aa: CAWRGHNEQFF; cdr3_nt: TGTGCCTGGAGGGGACACAATGAGCAGTTCTTC; v_call: TRBV30; clone_size: -; d_call: -; j_call: TRBJ2-1
cdr3_aa: CASSQQGRWVTEAFF; cdr3_nt: TGTGCCAGTAGCCAACAGGGACGGTGGGTCACTGAAGCTTTCTTT; v_call: TRBV19; clone_size: -; d_call: -; j_call: TRBJ1-1
cdr3_aa: CASTEGYEQYF; cdr3_nt: TGTGCCAGCACCGAGGGGTACGAGCAGTACTTC; v_call: TRBV7-8; clone_size: many; d_call: -; j_call: TRBJ2-7
cdr3_aa: CASSLYAPGGRYNEQFF; cdr3_nt: TGTGCCAGCAGTTTATACGCCCCGGGAGGCCGTTACAATGAGCAGTTCTTC; v_call: TRBV27; clone_size: -; d_call: TRBD2; j_call: TRBJ2-1
cdr3_aa: CASSFEGPYGEQYF; cdr3_nt: TGTGCCAGCAGCTTTGAGGGACCTTATGGGGAGCAGTACTTC; v_call: TRBV7-9; clone_size: -; d_call: -; j_call: TRBJ2-7
cdr3_aa: CASSLYGAHEQYF; cdr3_nt: TGTGCCAGCAGCTTGTACGGCGCGCACGAGCAGTACTTC; v_call: TRBV5-4; clone_size: -; d_call: -; j_call: TRBJ2-7
cdr3_aa: CASRPRAILVGDDNEQFF; cdr3_nt: TGTGCCAGCAGGCCCAGGGCCATACTAGTTGGGGACGACAATGAGCAGTTCTTC; v_call: TRBV25-1; clone_size: -; d_call: -; j_call: TRBJ2-1
cdr3_aa: CASSILAGGPTDTQYF; cdr3_nt: TGTGCCAGCAGTATACTAGCGGGAGGGCCCACAGATACGCAGTATTTT; v_call: TRBV6-1; clone_size: many; d_call: TRBD2; j_call: TRBJ2-3
cdr3_aa: CASRHRGGASTDTQYF; cdr3_nt: TGTGCCAGCAGACACCGCGGGGGGGCTAGCACAGATACGCAGTATTTT; v_call: TRBV2; clone_size: many; d_call: TRBD2; j_call: TRBJ2-3
cdr3_aa: CASSFMSYEQYF; cdr3_nt: TGTGCCAGCAGTTTTATGAGCTACGAGCAGTACTTC; v_call: TRBV28; clone_size: many; d_call: -; j_call: TRBJ2-7
cdr3_aa: CASGSGGSGANVLTF; cdr3_nt: TGTGCCAGCGGTAGCGGGGGCTCTGGGGCCAACGTCCTGACTTTC; v_call: TRBV6-1; clone_size: many; d_call: TRBD2; j_call: TRBJ2-6
cdr3_aa: CAWSSLAGVETQYF; cdr3_nt: TGTGCCTGGAGTTCTCTAGCGGGAGTAGAGACCCAGTACTTC; v_call: TRBV30; clone_size: -; d_call: TRBD2; j_call: TRBJ2-5
cdr3_aa: CATSDSGLQSGAFF; cdr3_nt: TGTGCCACCAGTGATTCCGGACTCCAAAGCGGAGCTTTCTTT; v_call: TRBV24-1; clone_size: -; d_call: -; j_call: TRBJ1-1